These 7 T cell receptor beta chains share one sample of origin, sequenced in a study of T cell changes during pregnancy in multiple sclerosis. Sequenced by immunoSEQ multiplex PCR; TCRdb stores in-frame clones only, minus some. The sample includes around 69,000 clones, about 91% of them seen just once. The sequences come from CD8+ T cells from peripheral blood mononuclear cells, collected before pregnancy. Every receptor here comes from a female donor with multiple sclerosis, enrolled in a pregnancy study.

V and J are TRBV15 and TRBJ1-4; maybe TRBD1 (6 bases). V was clipped by 0 bases and J by 7 bases, with 15 bases between them. The CDR3 is 16 amino acids. The germline V gene has CDR1 LNHNV and CDR2 YYDKDF (reference sequence). The CDR3 bases are TGTGCCACCAGCAGAGATCGGGAGGGGGTGGGTGAAAAACTGTTTTTT. Translated, it gives CATSRDREGVGEKLFF.

The chain is built from TRBV27 and TRBJ2-1; TRBD2 matches at 12 bases. The germline CDR1 and CDR2 sequences are MNHEY and SMNVEV (reference sequence). The CDR3 has 18 amino acids. The trim removed 3 bases at V and 6 bases at J, leaving 12 bases unmatched. The CDR3 loop is CASSFYPLAGGTFNEQFF. Written as DNA, the CDR3 is TGTGCCAGCAGTTTCTATCCGCTAGCGGGGGGGACATTCAATGAGCAGTTCTTC.

This clone was counted only a few times. V and J are TRBV19 and TRBJ1-1; D call uncertain. Germline V gives CDR1 LNHDA, CDR2 SQIVND (reference sequence). Trimming cost V 3 bases and J 4 bases, with 3 bases left between them. The CDR3 totals 11 residues. CDR3 DNA sequence: TGTGCCAGTAGTATGAGCACTGAAGCTTTCTTT. The encoded protein is CASSMSTEAFF.

V and J are TRBV5-1 and TRBJ2-1; 7 bases are a match to TRBD2. CDR1 and CDR2 (germline): SGHRS, YFSETQ. CDR3 length: 11 amino acids. V was clipped by 4 bases and J by 9 bases; unmatched bases: 1. Written as DNA, the CDR3 is TGCGCCAGCAGCCGGGGGGTTGAGCAGTTCTTC. It encodes CASSRGVEQFF.

This chain links TRBV29-1 with TRBJ1-1, with D possibly TRBD1 on 6 matching bases. V was shortened by 4 bases and J by 3 bases, with 9 bases between the two germline ends. Germline-derived CDR1 and CDR2 are SQVTM and ANQGSEA. The CDR3 loop spans 12 amino acids. CDR3 bases: TGCAGCGTTGCACAGGGTGACACTGAAGCTTTCTTT. Translated: CSVAQGDTEAFF.

The chain has TRBV7-9 and TRBJ1-2, with D perhaps TRBD1 (6 bases). CDR1 is SEHNR and CDR2 is FQNEAQ in the germline V gene (reference sequence). The CDR3 totals 13 residues. Trimming pared 1 base from V and 6 bases from J, leaving 9 bases between. The CDR3 nucleotides are TGTGCCAGCAGCTTAGGACAGGCCCATGGCTACACCTTC. Its translation: CASSLGQAHGYTF.

The chain recombines TRBV4-2 with TRBJ2-3; 8 nucleotides match TRBD2. Trimming removed 0 bases from V and 5 bases from J; junction bases left unmatched: 13. The CDR3 runs 18 residues. Looked up from germline, CDR1 is LGHNA and CDR2 is YNFKEQ. The CDR3 region has the DNA TGTGCCAGCAGCCAAGAAGGGCCTCGGGGGGGGGCCGTAGATACGCAGTATTTT. Translation: CASSQEGPRGGAVDTQYF.